The 27 T cell receptor beta chains reported below all come from one sample, sequenced in a study of OX40 agonist ivuxolimab in advanced cancers. The assay was immunoSEQ multiplex PCR, and TCRdb's table has in-frame clones only and misses some. The table shows about 110,000 clones, with around 90% occurring only once. The source material was CD4+ or CD8+ T cells sorted from blood, sampled in a trial of the OX40 agonist ivuxolimab. Every receptor here comes from an adult with an advanced solid tumor such as melanoma, head and neck, liver or kidney cancer.

The chain recombines TRBV6-1 with TRBJ2-3, with 7 bases lining up with TRBD2. The V and J ends lost 9 bases and 3 bases, in that order; junction bases with no gene match: 9. The CDR3 spans 14 residues. Germline lookup yields CDR1 MNHNS and CDR2 SASEGT. The CDR3 spells CASRLASLTDTQYF. In DNA form, the CDR3 reads TGTGCCAGTCGACTAGCCAGTCTGACAGATACGCAGTATTTT.

The gene calls are TRBV18 and TRBJ2-5, with D possibly TRBD1 on 6 matching bases. The CDR3 is 13 amino acids. The germline CDR1 and CDR2 sequences are KGHSH and LQKENI. V was pared by 4 bases and J by 3 bases, with 9 bases between. The CDR3 reads CASSRNREETQYF. CDR3 nucleotides: TGTGCCAGCTCACGAAACAGGGAAGAGACCCAGTACTTC.

This chain connects TRBV14 to TRBJ1-2, with a weak D call TRBD1 (6 bases). V lost 0 bases and J 8 bases, leaving 13 bases between the germline ends. Germline-derived CDR1 and CDR2 are SGHDN and FVKESK. CDR3 length: 14 residues. CDR3: CASSQDLTGRGYTF. The CDR3 bases are TGTGCCAGCAGCCAAGATTTGACAGGAAGAGGCTACACCTTC.

The chain links TRBV25-1 to TRBJ2-3; 8 nucleotides line up with TRBD2. Germline V CDR1 and CDR2: MGHDK, SYGVNS. The CDR3 is made up of 15 amino acids. The J segment lost 3 bases and the V segment lost 1 base, leaving 3 bases of the junction unmatched. CDR3 residues: CASSELSGSTDTQYF. The DNA of the CDR3 is TGTGCCAGCAGTGAATTGAGCGGGAGTACAGATACGCAGTATTTT.

The rearrangement joins TRBV30 to TRBJ2-7; TRBD1 agrees at 11 bases. The V gene end was trimmed by 8 bases and the J gene end by 3 bases; junction bases not matched to a gene: 9. The CDR3 contains 14 residues. Germline V gene sequence: CDR1 GTSNPN, CDR2 SVGIG (reference sequence). As DNA, the CDR3 is TGTGCCGGGGCCGGGACAGGGGGAAGCTACGAGCAGTACTTC. Translating gives CAGAGTGGSYEQYF.

The rearrangement links TRBV27 to TRBJ2-1; 9 bases align to TRBD2. There are 14 residues in the CDR3. Looked up from germline, CDR1 is MNHEY and CDR2 is SMNVEV (reference sequence). V trimming: 4 bases; J trimming: 6 bases; junction bases outside the gene matches: 4. The CDR3 here is CASSWAGGPNEQFF. In DNA, the CDR3 is TGTGCCAGCAGTTGGGCGGGGGGGCCCAATGAGCAGTTCTTC.

The chain has TRBV9 and TRBJ1-1; D call uncertain. Germline CDR1 is SGDLS and CDR2 is YYNGEE. V lost 0 bases and J 0 bases, leaving 12 bases between the germline ends. CDR3 size: 16 residues. The CDR3 is CASSVDEGRLNTEAFF. Written as DNA, the CDR3 is TGTGCCAGCAGCGTAGACGAAGGACGGTTGAACACTGAAGCTTTCTTT.

The chain uses TRBV5-1 and TRBJ2-1; maybe TRBD2 (6 bases). V was cut by 5 bases and J by 0 bases, with 15 bases left in between. The germline CDR1 and CDR2 sequences are SGHRS and YFSETQ. The CDR3 runs 16 residues. The CDR3 region is CASRSWTGDSYNEQFF. In DNA form, the CDR3 reads TGCGCCAGCAGGTCTTGGACGGGAGACTCCTACAATGAGCAGTTCTTC.

The V call is TRBV6-1, the J call TRBJ2-5, with 8 bases aligning to TRBD2. The J call may be mistaken, given a closer DNA end match to TRBJ2-7. This CDR3 has 13 amino acids. In germline, CDR1 is MNHNS, CDR2 SASEGT. The CDR3 bases are TGTGCCACCGTCGGGGGGGTAGACTACGAGCAGTACTTC. It specifies CATVGGVDYEQYF.

J is TRBJ2-1 and V is TRBV9; TRBD2 matches at 7 bases. The CDR3 extends over 15 amino acids. The V segment lost 0 bases and the J segment 5 bases; nucleotides outside the gene matches: 5. Germline V gene sequence: CDR1 SGDLS, CDR2 YYNGEE. The CDR3 spells CASSVGLAANNEQFF. CDR3 bases: TGTGCCAGCAGCGTAGGGCTAGCGGCAAACAATGAGCAGTTCTTC.

This clone was seen once. The V and J genes are TRBV5-5 and TRBJ1-1; D unresolved. With 4 bases removed from V and 0 bases from J, the gap between germline ends came to 7 bases. This CDR3 has 13 residues. Per germline, CDR1 SGHKS and CDR2 YYEKEE (reference sequence). This CDR3 is CASSIGMNTEAFF. DNA for the CDR3: TGTGCCAGCAGCATCGGGATGAACACTGAAGCTTTCTTT.

V and J are TRBV27 and TRBJ1-4; D is undetermined. CDR3 size: 14 residues. Germline CDR1 MNHEY, CDR2 SMNVEV (reference sequence). V was trimmed by 3 bases and J by 7 bases, leaving 12 bases between them. CDR3 in amino acids: CASSFSPPIEKLFF. The CDR3, as DNA: TGTGCCAGCAGTTTCTCTCCTCCGATTGAAAAACTGTTTTTT.

V gene TRBV6-4 combines with J gene TRBJ2-6; D is ambiguous. The CDR3 contains 16 residues. V was pared by 2 bases and J by 0 bases, with 8 bases between. Germline lookup yields CDR1 MRHNA and CDR2 SNTAGT. The CDR3 region is CASSDGRLSGANVLTF. The CDR3 DNA sequence: TGTGCCAGCAGTGACGGACGACTCTCTGGGGCCAACGTCCTGACTTTC.

This clone was picked up one time. The chain carries TRBV19 and TRBJ1-1, with D maybe TRBD1 (6 bases). From germline, CDR1 is LNHDA and CDR2 SQIVND (reference sequence). Between the trimmed V and J ends, which lost 3 bases and 4 bases, there was a span of 18 bases. The CDR3 is 16 amino acids. CDR3 protein: CASSIGATGFTTEAFF. Here the CDR3 DNA reads TGTGCCAGTAGTATTGGAGCGACAGGATTTACCACTGAAGCTTTCTTT.

The chain has TRBV7-9 and TRBJ2-1; 9 bases are shared with TRBD2. CDR1 and CDR2 (germline): SEHNR, FQNEAQ (reference sequence). The CDR3 consists of 17 residues. V lost 2 bases to trimming and J lost 8 bases; unmatched junction nucleotides: 13. The CDR3 nucleotides are TGTGCCAGCAGCTTATCCTTAGCGGGGGACGCCCCCTATGAGCAGTTCTTC. Translation: CASSLSLAGDAPYEQFF.

V gene TRBV10-1 combines with J gene TRBJ2-7; 14 nucleotides align to TRBD2. This CDR3 contains 16 residues. Germline CDR1 is WNHNN and CDR2 is SYGVQD (reference sequence). V lost 6 bases to trimming and J lost 3 bases; unmatched junction nucleotides: 7. For the CDR3, the DNA is TGCGCCAGCAGAGCGGGACTAGCGGGAGATAACTACGAGCAGTACTTC. It encodes CASRAGLAGDNYEQYF.

The V call is TRBV29-1, the J call TRBJ2-5; 8 bases are shared with TRBD1. The CDR3 is 14 residues long. Germline values: CDR1 SQVTM, CDR2 ANQGSEA. Trimming took 4 bases from V and 5 from J; bases not matched to a gene: 9. For the CDR3, the DNA is TGCAGCGTTGTGGAGGCAGGGGGCAGCGAGACCCAGTACTTC. It translates to CSVVEAGGSETQYF.

The chain links TRBV6-6 to TRBJ1-1, with 8 bases that match TRBD1. V lost 5 bases to trimming and J lost 7 bases; unmatched junction nucleotides: 6. The germline V gene has CDR1 MNHNY and CDR2 SVGAGI (reference sequence). This CDR3 contains 13 residues. The CDR3 bases are TGTGCCAGCAGTAGGGACAGGATAGGTGAAGCTTTCTTT. It is translated as CASSRDRIGEAFF.

CDR3 bases: TGTGCCAGCAGTTTTGTTGTGGGTGGTGAGCAGTTCTTC. Its translation is CASSFVVGGEQFF. V gene TRBV28 combines with J gene TRBJ2-1; D unclear. The germline V gene has CDR1 MDHEN and CDR2 SYDVKM. This CDR3 is 13 amino acids long. Between the trimmed V and J ends, which lost 3 bases and 9 bases, there was a span of 12 bases.

The chain links TRBV6-1 to TRBJ2-6, with a weak D call TRBD1 (6 bases). The germline V gene encodes CDR1 MNHNS and CDR2 SASEGT. Trimming removed 0 bases from V and 0 bases from J, with 12 bases in between. The CDR3 is made up of 18 amino acids. In DNA form, the CDR3 reads TGTGCCAGCAGTGAAGCGCTAAAGGGGGACTCTGGGGCCAACGTCCTGACTTTC. Translated, it gives CASSEALKGDSGANVLTF.

This rearrangement joins TRBV25-1 to TRBJ1-3; 7 nucleotides agree with TRBD1. This CDR3 is built from 15 residues. Germline CDR1 reads MGHDK; CDR2 reads SYGVNS. Losses at the gene ends were 7 bases for V and 0 bases for J; bases not matched to a gene: 6. CDR3 protein: CASMPQGFSGNTIYF. CDR3 sequence (DNA): TGTGCCAGCATGCCACAGGGGTTCTCTGGAAACACCATATATTTT. Using reference TRBV25-1 and TRBJ1-3 for the parts outside the CDR3, the full variable domain is EADIYQTPRYLVIGTGKKITLECSQTMGHDKMYWYQQDPGMELHLIHYSYGVNSTEKGDLSSESTVSRIRTEHFPLTLESARPSHTSQYLCASMPQGFSGNTIYFGEGSWLTVV.

The genes are TRBV5-1 and TRBJ2-3; D is uncertain. Trimming removed 0 bases at V and 3 bases at J, with 11 bases between. This CDR3 is built from 15 residues. Germline CDR1 SGHRS, CDR2 YFSETQ. This chain's CDR3 is CASSLGQPRTDTQYF. The CDR3 DNA is TGCGCCAGCAGCTTGGGTCAGCCCCGGACAGATACGCAGTATTTT.

This clone was observed a few times. J is TRBJ2-7 and V is TRBV10-1; D perhaps matches TRBD2 (5 bases). Per the germline V gene, CDR1 is WNHNN and CDR2 is SYGVQD (reference sequence). V lost 8 bases and J 3 bases, leaving 14 bases between the germline ends. This CDR3 comprises 13 residues. For the CDR3, the DNA is TGCGCCAGCTTTTCGACGGGAAACTACGAGCAGTACTTC. Protein: CASFSTGNYEQYF.

The chain carries TRBV7-3 and TRBJ2-3; 13 bases fit TRBD2. CDR3 length equals 18 residues. V trimming: 0 bases; J trimming: 6 bases; junction bases outside the gene matches: 9. Germline V CDR1 and CDR2: SGHTA, FQGTGA. CDR3 coding DNA: TGTGCCAGCAGCTTAACCCGGACTAGCGGGAGTCGAAGGGATACGCAGTATTTT. Translation gives CASSLTRTSGSRRDTQYF.

V is TRBV7-9 and J is TRBJ2-2, with 7 bases identical to TRBD2. Germline V gene sequence: CDR1 SEHNR, CDR2 FQNEAQ (reference sequence). This CDR3 spans 17 amino acids. Unmatched junction bases numbered 16, after V lost 8 bases and J lost 4 bases. The CDR3 nucleotides read TGTGCCAGCCGCGGAGCCATTGGACTAGAGAGCACCGGGGAGCTGTTTTTT. Translated: CASRGAIGLESTGELFF.

The V gene is TRBV25-1, the J gene TRBJ2-1, with 10 bases that match TRBD2. CDR3 length: 14 residues. Unmatched junction bases numbered 10, after V lost 10 bases and J lost 7 bases. The V gene's germline CDR1 is MGHDK and CDR2 SYGVNS. The CDR3 sequence is CATWPGTSVNEQFF. Written as DNA, the CDR3 is TGTGCCACGTGGCCGGGGACTAGCGTGAATGAGCAGTTCTTC.

This chain joins TRBV5-1 and TRBJ2-2; 7 nucleotides agree with TRBD1. V was pared by 3 bases and J by 0 bases, with 2 bases of the junction left unmatched. CDR1 is SGHRS and CDR2 is YFSETQ in the germline V gene. The CDR3 consists of 15 residues. CDR3 in DNA: TGCGCCAGCAGCTCCGGGACAGCGAACACCGGGGAGCTGTTTTTT. Its translation is CASSSGTANTGELFF.